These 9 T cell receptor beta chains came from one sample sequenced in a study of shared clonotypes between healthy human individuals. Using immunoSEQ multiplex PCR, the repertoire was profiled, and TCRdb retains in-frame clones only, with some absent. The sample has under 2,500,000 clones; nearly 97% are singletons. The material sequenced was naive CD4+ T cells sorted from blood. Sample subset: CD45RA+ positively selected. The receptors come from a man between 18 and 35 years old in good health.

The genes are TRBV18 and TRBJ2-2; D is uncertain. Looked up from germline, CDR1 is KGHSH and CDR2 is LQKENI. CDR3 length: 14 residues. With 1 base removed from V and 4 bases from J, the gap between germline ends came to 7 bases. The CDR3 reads CASSPRQATGELFF. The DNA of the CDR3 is TGTGCCAGCTCACCACGCCAGGCCACCGGGGAGCTGTTTTTT.

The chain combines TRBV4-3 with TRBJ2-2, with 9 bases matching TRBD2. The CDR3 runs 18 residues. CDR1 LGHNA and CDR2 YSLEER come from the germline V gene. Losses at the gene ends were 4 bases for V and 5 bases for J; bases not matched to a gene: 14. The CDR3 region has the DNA TGCGCCAGCAGCCGGGCTAGCGGGGAGTTACCAAAAACCGGGGAGCTGTTTTTT. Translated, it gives CASSRASGELPKTGELFF.

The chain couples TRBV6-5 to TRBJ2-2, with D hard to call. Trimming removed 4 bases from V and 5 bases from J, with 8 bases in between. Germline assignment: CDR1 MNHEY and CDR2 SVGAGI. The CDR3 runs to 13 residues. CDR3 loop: CASSWVDTGELFF. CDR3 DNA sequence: TGTGCCAGCAGTTGGGTTGATACCGGGGAGCTGTTTTTT.

This chain's CDR3 is CASTHSGANVLTF. The CDR3 nucleotides read TGTGCCAGCACCCACTCTGGGGCCAACGTCCTGACTTTC. The chain couples TRBV6-1 to TRBJ2-6; D unresolved. CDR1 is MNHNS, CDR2 SASEGT, per germline. The ends were cut back, 7 bases at V and 0 bases at J, with 4 bases in the middle. The CDR3 covers 13 residues.

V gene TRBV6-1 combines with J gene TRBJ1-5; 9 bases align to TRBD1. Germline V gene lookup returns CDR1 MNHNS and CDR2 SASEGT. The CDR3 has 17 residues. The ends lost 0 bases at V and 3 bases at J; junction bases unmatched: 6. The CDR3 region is CASSEARGTGPNQPQHF. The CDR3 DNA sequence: TGTGCCAGCAGTGAAGCGCGTGGGACAGGGCCCAATCAGCCCCAGCATTTT.

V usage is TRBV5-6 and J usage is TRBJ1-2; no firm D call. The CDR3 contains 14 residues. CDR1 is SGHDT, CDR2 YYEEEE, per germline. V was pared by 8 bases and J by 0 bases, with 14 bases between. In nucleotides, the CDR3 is TGTGCCAGTTCCTTACGTCGGGCTAACTATGGCTACACCTTC. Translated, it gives CASSLRRANYGYTF.

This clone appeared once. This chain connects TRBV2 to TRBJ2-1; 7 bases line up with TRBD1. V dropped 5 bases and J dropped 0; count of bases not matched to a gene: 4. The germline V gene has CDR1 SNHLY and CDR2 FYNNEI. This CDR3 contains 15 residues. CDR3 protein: CASSPRGNSYNEQFF. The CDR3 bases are TGTGCCAGCAGTCCCAGGGGGAACTCCTACAATGAGCAGTTCTTC.

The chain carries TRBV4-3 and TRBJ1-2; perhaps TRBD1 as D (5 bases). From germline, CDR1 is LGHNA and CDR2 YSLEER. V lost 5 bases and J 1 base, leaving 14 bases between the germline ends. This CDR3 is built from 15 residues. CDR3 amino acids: CASSSRTTVNYGYTF. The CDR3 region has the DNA TGCGCCAGCAGCTCTAGAACGACAGTTAACTATGGCTACACCTTC.

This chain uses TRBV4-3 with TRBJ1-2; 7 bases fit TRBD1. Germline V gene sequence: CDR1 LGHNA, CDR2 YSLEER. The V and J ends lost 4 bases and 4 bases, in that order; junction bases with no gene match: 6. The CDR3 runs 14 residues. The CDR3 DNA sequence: TGCGCCAGCAGCCCCCGACAGGGTAGCTATGGCTACACCTTC. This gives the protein CASSPRQGSYGYTF.